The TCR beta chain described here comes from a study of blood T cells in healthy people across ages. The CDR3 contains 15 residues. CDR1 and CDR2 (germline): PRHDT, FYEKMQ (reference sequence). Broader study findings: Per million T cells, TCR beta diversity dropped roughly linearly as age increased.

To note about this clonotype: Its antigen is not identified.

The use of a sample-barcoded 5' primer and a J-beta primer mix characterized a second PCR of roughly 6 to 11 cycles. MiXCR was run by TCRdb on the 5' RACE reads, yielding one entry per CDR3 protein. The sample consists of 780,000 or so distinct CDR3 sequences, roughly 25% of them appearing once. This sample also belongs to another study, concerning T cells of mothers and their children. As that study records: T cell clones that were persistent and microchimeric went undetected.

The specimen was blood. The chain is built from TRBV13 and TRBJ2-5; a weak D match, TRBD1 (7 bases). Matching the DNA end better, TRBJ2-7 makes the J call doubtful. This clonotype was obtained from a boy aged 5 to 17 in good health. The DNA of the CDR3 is TGTGCCAGCAGCTTATCCGACAGGGACTTCTACGAGCAGTACTTC. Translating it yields CASSLSDRDFYEQYF.